The 5 T cell receptor beta chains presented below share a single source sample, sequenced in a study of PD-L1 blockade in urothelial cancer. Produced via immunoSEQ multiplex PCR; TCRdb's table is partial and in-frame only. This sample has tens of thousands of clones, with more than 65% found just once. The time point denotes: peripheral blood 6 weeks after treatment start. Sequencing was performed on PBMCs, taken around atezolizumab (anti-PD-L1) treatment. The receptors were gathered from a man between 70 and 80 years old with urothelial cancer.

In its sample, this clone was seen a few times. This sequence joins TRBV5-4 and TRBJ2-6, with D perhaps matching TRBD1 (5 bases). V shed 3 bases and J shed 2 bases, with 12 bases lying between them. The CDR3 loop spans 16 amino acids. Germline assignment: CDR1 SGHNT and CDR2 YYREEE (reference sequence). As DNA, the CDR3 is TGTGCCAGCAGCTCCGGTGGGGCGACTGGGGCCAACGTCCTGACTTTC. Translating gives CASSSGGATGANVLTF.

The gene calls are TRBV4-3 and TRBJ2-7; 7 bases line up with TRBD2. Germline assignment: CDR1 LGHNA and CDR2 YSLEER. CDR3 length: 18 amino acids. With V trimmed by 0 bases and J by 0 bases, 11 bases remained unmatched. Written as DNA, the CDR3 is TGCGCCAGCAGCCAAGAAATAAGAGAACGGGAGGCCTCCTACGAGCAGTACTTC. It yields the protein CASSQEIREREASYEQYF.

The V gene is TRBV6-6, the J gene TRBJ1-1; 7 bases are a match to TRBD1. The CDR3 is 12 residues long. The V gene end was trimmed by 6 bases and the J gene end by 7 bases; junction bases not matched to a gene: 5. Germline V CDR1 and CDR2: MNHNY, SVGAGI (reference sequence). The CDR3 DNA reads as TGTGCCAGCAGCCTAGACAGGGATGAAGCTTTCTTT. As protein: CASSLDRDEAFF.

This chain uses TRBV7-3 with TRBJ2-3, with D hard to call. CDR1 and CDR2 from the germline V gene are SGHTA and FQGTGA. The CDR3 has 14 residues. The germline V and J ends were trimmed by 5 bases and 1 base, with 10 bases remaining between them. CDR3 sequence reads: CASSPYLRTDTQYF. The CDR3 DNA sequence: TGTGCCAGCAGCCCCTACCTGCGCACAGATACGCAGTATTTT.

This chain uses TRBV9 with TRBJ2-1, with 7 bases identical to TRBD2. V shed 0 bases and J 7 bases; nucleotides not matched to a gene: 7. The CDR3 consists of 15 residues. Germline V gene lookup returns CDR1 SGDLS and CDR2 YYNGEE. In DNA form, the CDR3 reads TGTGCCAGCAGCGTAGGGGGCGGGAGCGCAAATGAGCAGTTCTTC. Amino acid sequence: CASSVGGGSANEQFF.